Following are 10 T cell receptor beta chains from one sample sequenced in a study of T cell clones after liver transplantation (dated by TCRdb to the late 2010s). The time point label corresponds to: pre-transplant. Library creation used the immunoSEQ multiplex PCR assay. Not all clones reach the TCRdb copy of this immuneACCESS table, which keeps in-frame sequences only. Checked studies attribute under half of the gap to unresolved V genes and leave the rest unexplained. This sample is represented by roughly 100,000 clones; approximately 85% of them were singletons. Clones ranked in the top ten supply 0.8% to 1% of the sample. Specimen: CD4+ T cells from blood, collected before liver transplant. The receptors originated from a human donor who received a liver transplant.

The rearrangement uses TRBV5-4 and TRBJ2-7; 8 nucleotides line up with TRBD1. The V gene's germline CDR1 is SGHNT and CDR2 YYREEE (reference sequence). V lost 4 bases and J lost 8; bases outside the gene matches: 11. The CDR3 spans 14 residues. This chain's CDR3 is CASSEQGESVKQYF. The CDR3 DNA follows: TGTGCCAGCAGCGAACAGGGGGAGTCAGTAAAGCAGTACTTC.

This chain joins TRBV4-2 and TRBJ2-2; D gene uncertain. The CDR3 has 14 amino acids. Germline CDR1 is LGHNA and CDR2 is YNFKEQ. V was trimmed by 0 bases and J by 0 bases, leaving 2 bases between them. This CDR3 reads CASSQEANTGELFF. CDR3 coding DNA: TGTGCCAGCAGCCAAGAAGCGAACACCGGGGAGCTGTTTTTT.

This clone was observed a single time. This chain connects TRBV5-6 to TRBJ1-4; D call uncertain. The length of the CDR3 is 15 residues. CDR1 is SGHDT and CDR2 is YYEEEE in the germline V gene. V lost 4 bases and J lost 7, with 17 bases in between. CDR3 in DNA: TGTGCCAGCAGCCGAGGTCGGGTGGCGGGTGAAAAACTGTTTTTT. Translation gives CASSRGRVAGEKLFF.

In its sample, this clone was seen many times. This sequence joins TRBV19 and TRBJ1-2; D is uncertain. V was pared by 7 bases and J by 4 bases, with 7 bases between. Germline CDR1 LNHDA, CDR2 SQIVND (reference sequence). This CDR3 region has 11 residues. CDR3 DNA sequence: TGTGCCAGTACCCAGACCTATGGCTACACCTTC. This codes for CASTQTYGYTF. The full variable domain, completed using reference TRBV19 and TRBJ1-2, is DGGITQSPKYLFRKEGQNVTLSCEQNLNHDAMYWYRQDPGQGLRLIYYSQIVNDFQKGDIAEGYSVSREKKESFPLTVTSAQKNPTAFYLCASTQTYGYTFGSGTRLTVV.

As DNA, the CDR3 is TGTGCCAGTAGTGGGGGTTCCGGCCTAAATCAGCCCCAGCATTTT. Translating it yields CASSGGSGLNQPQHF. V usage is TRBV19 and J usage is TRBJ1-5; the D gene is possibly TRBD1 (5 bases). This CDR3 region has 15 residues. Germline V lookup: CDR1 LNHDA, CDR2 SQIVND (reference sequence). The V end was cut by 5 bases, the J end by 4 bases, with 15 bases between.

This clone occurred a few times. The gene calls are TRBV5-1 and TRBJ2-6; D might be TRBD1 (5 bases). The germline V gene encodes CDR1 SGHRS and CDR2 YFSETQ. CDR3 length: 19 residues. With 4 bases removed from V and 4 bases from J, the gap between germline ends came to 24 bases. For the CDR3, the DNA is TGCGCCAGCAGCCCACTACTGACAGTACGGACGAAGGGGGCCAACGTCCTGACTTTC. This codes for CASSPLLTVRTKGANVLTF.

The V and J genes are TRBV7-9 and TRBJ2-1, with a tentative D call TRBD1 (6 bases). Trimming removed 5 bases from V and 4 bases from J, with 15 bases in between. The CDR3 consists of 15 residues. Germline V lookup: CDR1 SEHNR, CDR2 FQNEAQ (reference sequence). CDR3 coding DNA: TGTGCCAGCAGCCCTGGACAGCGGAATTACAATGAGCAGTTCTTC. It specifies CASSPGQRNYNEQFF.

The V gene is TRBV6-1, the J gene TRBJ2-1; D unclear. The CDR3 consists of 12 residues. CDR1 and CDR2 (germline): MNHNS, SASEGT. V was shortened by 5 bases and J by 6 bases, with 8 bases between the two germline ends. CDR3 sequence reads: CASSTLINEQFF. DNA for the CDR3: TGTGCCAGCAGTACCCTGATCAATGAGCAGTTCTTC.

The rearrangement uses TRBV10-1 and TRBJ2-4; D not resolved. There are 14 residues in the CDR3. The V end was cut by 8 bases, the J end by 1 base, with 12 bases between. Germline CDR1 and CDR2: WNHNN and SYGVQD (reference sequence). CDR3 sequence (DNA): TGCGCCAGCTCCGACTTGGGGGCCAAAAACATTCAGTACTTC. It translates to CASSDLGAKNIQYF.

The chain carries TRBV2 and TRBJ1-4; D might be TRBD1 (5 bases). The germline CDR1 and CDR2 sequences are SNHLY and FYNNEI. V was trimmed by 7 bases and J by 4 bases, leaving 10 bases between them. The CDR3 spans 13 residues. The CDR3 nucleotides are TGTGCCAGCACGGGGGTTCTTAATGAAAAACTGTTTTTT. It is translated as CASTGVLNEKLFF.